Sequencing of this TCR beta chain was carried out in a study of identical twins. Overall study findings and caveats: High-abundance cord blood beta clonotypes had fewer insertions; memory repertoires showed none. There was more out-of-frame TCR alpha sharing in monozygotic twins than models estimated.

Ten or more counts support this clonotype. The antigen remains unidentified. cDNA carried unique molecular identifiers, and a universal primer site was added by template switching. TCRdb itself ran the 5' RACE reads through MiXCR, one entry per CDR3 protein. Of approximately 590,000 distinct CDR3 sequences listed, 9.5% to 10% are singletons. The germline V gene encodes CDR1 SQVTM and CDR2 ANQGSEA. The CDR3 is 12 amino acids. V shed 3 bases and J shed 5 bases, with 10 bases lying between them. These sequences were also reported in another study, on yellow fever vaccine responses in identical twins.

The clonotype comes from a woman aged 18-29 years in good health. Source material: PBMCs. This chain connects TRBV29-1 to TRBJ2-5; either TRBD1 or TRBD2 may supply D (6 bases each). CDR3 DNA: TGCAGCGTTGAGCAAGGGGGGGAGACCCAGTACTTC. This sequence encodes CSVEQGGETQYF.